Sequencing of this T cell receptor (beta chain) was carried out in a study of T cell responses to AZD1222 COVID-19 vaccine. Study results and caveats: The reported proportion of spike-specific TCRs targeting unmutated variant regions was nearly half. There were mostly white British donors and more females than males, and clonal diversity was possibly underestimated. The study identified only a handful of AZD1222 recipients as seropositive at baseline. Spike-wide vaccine-associated CD4 TCRs dominated at 160-218 and 743-854.

Trimming pared 4 bases from V and 1 base from J, leaving 12 bases between. Germline assignment: CDR1 SGHNT and CDR2 YYREEE (reference sequence). The CDR3 has 14 residues. With regard to this clone: Its antigen is not identified.

Profiling relied on immunoSEQ multiplex PCR, and the TCRdb table lists in-frame clones only, not all of them. This table has about 100,000 clones, more than 70% appearing once. This clonotype was sampled from an adult in good health. The chain employs TRBV5-4 and TRBJ2-7; D might be TRBD1 (7 bases). The sequenced sample was peripheral blood, obtained on day 0 of MenACWY control vaccination. CDR3: CASSRQGLSYEQYF. CDR3 DNA sequence: TGTGCCAGCAGCCGACAGGGACTGTCCTACGAGCAGTACTTC. The whole variable domain, filled in from reference TRBV5-4 and TRBJ2-7, reads ETGVTQSPTHLIKTRGQQVTLRCSSQSGHNTVSWYQQALGQGPQFIFQYYREEENGRGNFPPRFSGLQFPNYSSELNVNALELDDSALYLCASSRQGLSYEQYFGPGTRLTVT.